A selection of T cell receptor beta chains follows, all from one sample in a study of T cells in tuberculosis. The assay was immunoSEQ multiplex PCR, and TCRdb's table has in-frame clones only and misses some. This table has about 88,000 clones, about nine tenths appearing once. The sample taken for sequencing was CD1b-GMM tetramer-negative cells sorted from PBMCs. These receptors all stem from an adult woman with latent tuberculosis. The CDR3 runs from the conserved cysteine through the conserved F or W. A D gene is named only where the DNA matches it firmly. The size of a clone is reported for some rows only, either as once, few or many, or as a class for expanded clones.

d_call	v_call	clone_size	j_call	cdr3_nt	cdr3_aa
TRBD2	TRBV7-9	-	TRBJ2-1	TGTGCCAGCAGCTTAGGACGGCTAGCGGGGGGCTTTGGCAATGAGCAGTTCTTC	CASSLGRLAGGFGNEQFF
-	TRBV4-3	-	TRBJ1-2	TGCGCCAGCAGCCAAGGAACAGACTATGGCTACACCTTC	CASSQGTDYGYTF
-	TRBV6-5	-	TRBJ2-1	TGTGCCAGCAGTTACGGACTGGACAATGAGCAGTTCTTC	CASSYGLDNEQFF
-	TRBV29-1	-	TRBJ1-1	TGCAGCGTCTTTACGACGGGCACTGAAGCTTTCTTT	CSVFTTGTEAFF
TRBD1	TRBV5-1	-	TRBJ2-5	TGCGCCAGCAGCCTTACAGGGACAGCGCAAGAGACCCAGTACTTC	CASSLTGTAQETQYF
TRBD1	TRBV30	-	TRBJ2-3	TGTGCCTGGTGGACAGGGCCCACGGGTACGCAGTATTTT	CAWWTGPTGTQYF
TRBD1	TRBV5-1	-	TRBJ1-2	TGCGCCAGCAGAACAATACAGGGGGCGCGGGGCTACACCTTC	CASRTIQGARGYTF
-	TRBV5-1	-	TRBJ2-3	TGCGCCAGCAGCCCAGGACAGTCCACAGATACGCAGTATTTT	CASSPGQSTDTQYF
-	TRBV19	few	TRBJ1-1	TGTGCCAGTAGTATGAGACTCCAGGGTTGGAACACTGAAGCTTTCTTT	CASSMRLQGWNTEAFF
-	TRBV5-1	-	TRBJ2-1	TGCGCCAGCAGTTTGGGGGGCCCAGAAGAGTTCTTC	CASSLGGPEEFF
TRBD2	TRBV5-1	-	TRBJ2-3	TGCGCCAGCAGCTTAAGGAGCGGGGGGGCCTCAGATACGCAGTATTTT	CASSLRSGGASDTQYF
TRBD1	TRBV7-6	-	TRBJ2-2	TGTGCCAGCAGCCAGGGGGTAGGGCTTTTGGCCGGGGAGCTGTTTTTT	CASSQGVGLLAGELFF
TRBD1	TRBV28	-	TRBJ2-2	TGTGCCAGCAGCCCCTGGGGACAGTCAGTGAACGGGGAGCTGTTTTTT	CASSPWGQSVNGELFF
-	TRBV5-1	-	TRBJ2-3	TGCGCCAGCAGCTCACCAGGCGCAGATACGCAGTATTTT	CASSSPGADTQYF
-	TRBV19	-	TRBJ2-7	TGTGCCAGTACTAAAGAGTACCCAGGGGCAGGGTACGAGCAGTACTTC	CASTKEYPGAGYEQYF
-	TRBV27	-	TRBJ2-2	TGTGCCAGCAGTTTCAGGGAGAACACCGGGGAGCTGTTTTTT	CASSFRENTGELFF
-	TRBV6-1	once	TRBJ1-6	TGTGCCAGCAGTGAAGCGGCCTCGGGGATTAATTCACCCCTCCACTTT	CASSEAASGINSPLHF
-	TRBV5-1	-	TRBJ1-1	TGCGCCAGCAGCTTGGACAGTAACACTGAAGCTTTCTTT	CASSLDSNTEAFF
TRBD1	TRBV10-2	-	TRBJ1-3	TGCGCCAGCAGGGACAGGGGCACCGCTATCAACTCTGGAAACACCATATATTTT	CASRDRGTAINSGNTIYF
-	TRBV5-6	-	TRBJ2-2	TGTGCCAGCAGCCAGACGGGTAAAACCGGGGAGCTGTTTTTT	CASSQTGKTGELFF
-	TRBV6-7	-	TRBJ2-7	TGTGCCAGCAGTTGTCCTTGGGGGCCCTTCTACGAGCAGTACTTC	CASSCPWGPFYEQYF
-	TRBV6-4	-	TRBJ2-2	TGTGCCAGCAGCGCAGGGCCCGCCGGGGAGCTGTTTTTT	CASSAGPAGELFF
TRBD1	TRBV7-8	once	TRBJ1-5	TGTGCCAGCAGCTTAGTTCAGGGGGTCAATCAGCCCCAGCATTTT	CASSLVQGVNQPQHF
TRBD2	TRBV11-2	-	TRBJ2-1	TGTGCCAGCAGCTTAGGTCTAGCGGGGTACAATGAGCAGTTCTTC	CASSLGLAGYNEQFF
TRBD2	TRBV6-1	once	TRBJ2-3	TGTGCCAGCAGTGAACCTAGCGGGTTCACAGATACGCAGTATTTT	CASSEPSGFTDTQYF
-	TRBV4-2	few	TRBJ1-1	TGTGCCAGCAGCCAAGGAGGGGAAGCTTTCTTT	CASSQGGEAFF
TRBD1	TRBV6-1	-	TRBJ2-2	TGTGCCAGCAGTGAACAGGGGGCAGGGTTAGGAGGGGAGCTGTTTTTT	CASSEQGAGLGGELFF